Listed here is a single T cell receptor beta chain. These data originate in a study of cytomegalovirus exposure and HLA in healthy donors. Trimming took off 5 bases at V and 6 bases at J, with 10 bases between the two ends. The CDR3 has 13 amino acids. Germline-derived CDR1 and CDR2 are LNHDA and SQIVND (reference sequence). PCR involved 60 Vbeta and 13 Jbeta primers. Sequencing used immunoSEQ multiplex PCR; TCRdb keeps in-frame clones, though not all of them. The sample yields over 150,000 clones, approximately 75% seen once. The gene calls are TRBV19 and TRBJ2-2, with D unresolved. This TCR was sampled from a man younger than 35 in good health and CMV-seronegative. Material: PBMCs. CDR3 amino acids: CASSVQVSGELFF. In nucleotides, the CDR3 is TGTGCCAGTAGTGTGCAGGTTTCCGGGGAGCTGTTTTTT. Supplemented by reference TRBV19 and TRBJ2-2, the full variable domain reads DGGITQSPKYLFRKEGQNVTLSCEQNLNHDAMYWYRQDPGQGLRLIYYSQIVNDFQKGDIAEGYSVSREKKESFPLTVTSAQKNPTAFYLCASSVQVSGELFFGEGSRLTVL.